This T cell receptor (beta chain) was found in a study of cytomegalovirus exposure and HLA in healthy donors. Trimming stripped 2 bases from V and 0 bases from J, with 8 bases between. The CDR3 is 14 residues long. In germline, CDR1 is SGHDT, CDR2 YYEEEE. Primers included in the PCR were 60 Vbeta and 13 Jbeta primers. The table came from immunoSEQ multiplex PCR; TCRdb's copy has only in-frame clones and leaves some out. The sample shows approximately 52,000 clones, 55% to 85% of them seen only once. Input material: PBMCs. This chain joins TRBV5-6 and TRBJ1-2; D uncertain. The TCR was taken from a man in his forties or fifties in good health and CMV-seropositive. The CDR3 spells CASSLDAANYGYTF. CDR3 bases: TGTGCCAGCAGCTTAGATGCAGCTAACTATGGCTACACCTTC.